The 20 T cell receptor beta chains in this list originate from one sample, sequenced in a study of monozygotic twins with inflammatory bowel disease. TCRdb reworked the 5' RACE reads into one entry per CDR3 protein, no DNA. This table holds approximately 140,000 distinct CDR3 sequences. What was sequenced was blood. The receptor set was obtained from a human donor with ulcerative colitis or Crohn's disease, or a healthy co-twin of an affected twin (not recorded which).

The chain couples TRBV18 to TRBJ2-7; TCRdb reports TRBD1, a call that lacks DNA to check it against. This CDR3 has 14 amino acids. Germline loops: CDR1 KGHSH, CDR2 LQKENI. The CDR3 region is CASSARTGTHEQYF.

This rearrangement joins TRBV20-1 to TRBJ2-1; TCRdb's D call, TRBD1, is unchecked because there is no DNA. This CDR3 is built from 14 residues. Germline V gene sequence: CDR1 DFQATT, CDR2 SNEGSKA (reference sequence). The CDR3 region is CSARVQGITDEQFF.

This rearrangement joins TRBV5-4 to TRBJ1-2. CDR1 is SGHNT, CDR2 YYREEE, per germline (reference sequence). The CDR3 length is 15 residues. CDR3 region: CASSLAEWSDYGYTF.

The rearrangement links TRBV7-2 to TRBJ1-2; TCRdb picks TRBD1, but there is no DNA to check that call. This CDR3 spans 15 amino acids. In germline, CDR1 is SGHTA, CDR2 FQGNSA. Here the CDR3 reads CASSGRQGYGYGYTF.

The CDR3 here is CSAKGAGEKLFF. The genes are TRBV20-1 and TRBJ1-4; TCRdb names TRBD1, which stays unverified in the absence of DNA. The CDR3 contains 12 residues. Germline assignment: CDR1 DFQATT and CDR2 SNEGSKA (reference sequence).

The V gene is TRBV13, the J gene TRBJ2-7. From germline, CDR1 is PRHDT and CDR2 FYEKMQ (reference sequence). The CDR3 has 12 amino acids. The CDR3 spells CASSLARYEQYF.

This chain uses TRBV5-6 with TRBJ2-7; checking the TCRdb D call of TRBD2 is not possible without DNA. The CDR3 consists of 16 residues. Germline V CDR1 and CDR2: SGHDT, YYEEEE. CDR3 protein: CASSLGFREVSYEQYF.

The chain joins TRBV18 to TRBJ1-4. From germline, CDR1 is KGHSH and CDR2 LQKENI. The CDR3 has 15 residues. CDR3 protein: CASSPRVYTNEKLFF.

This CDR3 reads CAISTGQGNEQYF. The chain recombines TRBV10-3 with TRBJ2-7; TCRdb indicates TRBD1, and absent DNA this call remains unverified. The CDR3 sequence is 13 residues long. Germline V gene sequence: CDR1 ENHRY, CDR2 SYGVKD.

The V gene is TRBV6-2 or TRBV6-3, the J gene TRBJ2-7; TCRdb lists TRBD2, though no DNA is available to test this call. CDR3 size: 15 residues. Looked up from germline, CDR1 is MNHEY and CDR2 is SVGEGT. Here the CDR3 reads CASSPRRGGFYEQYF.

The V call is TRBV29-1, the J call TRBJ2-1. CDR1 is SQVTM, CDR2 ANQGSEA, per germline. The CDR3 loop spans 12 amino acids. This chain's CDR3 is CSALSGHNEQFF.

The chain joins TRBV20-1 to TRBJ1-3; without DNA, the TCRdb call of TRBD1 cannot be checked. This CDR3 is built from 16 residues. Germline loops: CDR1 DFQATT, CDR2 SNEGSKA (reference sequence). This CDR3 reads CSARGGGSRSGNTIYF.

The gene calls are TRBV4-1 and TRBJ2-7; no DNA is available, so the TRBD1 call from TCRdb remains unchecked. This CDR3 region has 16 residues. Germline V gene sequence: CDR1 MGHRA, CDR2 YSYEKL. The CDR3: CASSLLSGTGAYEQYF.

The chain is built from TRBV4-1 and TRBJ2-5. There are 12 residues in the CDR3. The germline CDR1 and CDR2 sequences are MGHRA and YSYEKL. CDR3 amino acids: CASSHDTATRYF.

The chain is built from TRBV20-1 and TRBJ2-5; absent DNA, TCRdb's TRBD1 call cannot be checked. CDR1 DFQATT and CDR2 SNEGSKA come from the germline V gene (reference sequence). The CDR3 consists of 15 residues. The chain's CDR3 is CSARDLRDTQETQYF.

This CDR3 is CAISESVRVGTGELFF. This rearrangement joins TRBV10-3 to TRBJ2-2. This CDR3 region has 16 residues. Germline CDR1 and CDR2: ENHRY and SYGVKD.

The chain couples TRBV24-1 to TRBJ1-1; the D call of TRBD1 rests on TCRdb alone, since no DNA is present to check it. The CDR3 sequence is 13 residues long. Germline values: CDR1 KGHDR, CDR2 SFDVKD. CDR3 in amino acids: CATSRGGNTEAFF.

The V gene is TRBV2, the J gene TRBJ2-7; the D call from TCRdb, TRBD1, cannot be confirmed without DNA. This CDR3 comprises 14 residues. Germline CDR1 and CDR2: SNHLY and FYNNEI. The chain's CDR3 is CASSGFGTNYEQYF.

The chain joins TRBV18 to TRBJ2-5; no DNA is available, so the TRBD1 call from TCRdb remains unchecked. The CDR3 runs to 14 residues. Per the germline V gene, CDR1 is KGHSH and CDR2 is LQKENI. The CDR3 is CASSPDRVQETQYF.

This sequence joins TRBV5-1 and TRBJ2-5; absent DNA, TCRdb's TRBD1 call cannot be checked. Germline loops: CDR1 SGHRS, CDR2 YFSETQ. CDR3 length equals 13 residues. This CDR3 is CASSLEGSETQYF.